Each of the 10 T cell receptor beta chains below was sequenced from the same sample in a study of neoadjuvant anti-PD-1 for oral cavity cancer. Measured with immunoSEQ multiplex PCR; TCRdb has only the in-frame clones, and not every one. The data show around 11,000 clones, approximately 52% seen once. Sequencing used tumor tissue, obtained before nivolumab (anti-PD-1) treatment. The receptors stem from a person between 35 and 79 years old with oral cavity squamous cell carcinoma.

The J gene is TRBJ2-3, the V gene TRBV28, with D possibly matching TRBD2 (6 bases). Looked up from germline, CDR1 is MDHEN and CDR2 is SYDVKM. V was pared by 6 bases and J by 0 bases, with 13 bases between. The CDR3 is 15 residues long. The DNA of the CDR3 is TGTGCCAGCAGCATAGGTGGGGGGAGCACAGATACGCAGTATTTT. Amino acid sequence: CASSIGGGSTDTQYF.

The V call is TRBV2, the J call TRBJ1-2, with D possibly being TRBD1 (5 bases). The CDR3 spans 12 residues. Trimming took off 7 bases at V and 4 bases at J, with 10 bases between the two ends. Per germline, CDR1 SNHLY and CDR2 FYNNEI. The CDR3 coding sequence is TGTGCCAGCACCCCAGGGCCCTATGGCTACACCTTC. This translates into CASTPGPYGYTF.

This clone showed up just a few times. The V gene is TRBV12-5, the J gene TRBJ2-2; D call uncertain. CDR1 and CDR2 from the germline V gene are LGHNT and FRNRAP. The CDR3 runs 14 residues. The V end was cut by 5 bases, the J end by 5 bases, with 12 bases between. In DNA, the CDR3 is TGTGCTAGTGGTATTTTGGCCGGGACCGGGGAGCTGTTTTTT. Encoded protein: CASGILAGTGELFF.

The chain employs TRBV4-3 and TRBJ1-1; perhaps TRBD1 as D (5 bases). Between the trimmed V and J ends, which lost 3 bases and 5 bases, there was a span of 16 bases. Germline V gene lookup returns CDR1 LGHNA and CDR2 YSLEER. The CDR3 is 15 amino acids. The CDR3 here is CASSHAGRGRTEAFF. The CDR3 bases are TGCGCCAGCAGCCACGCGGGAAGGGGAAGGACTGAAGCTTTCTTT.

Relative to its sample, this clone is medium-sized (0.01 to 0.1%). CDR3 loop: CASSRQGGGGYTF. In DNA form, the CDR3 reads TGCGCCAGCAGTCGCCAGGGAGGTGGTGGCTACACCTTC. The chain joins TRBV23-1 to TRBJ1-2, with TRBD1 as a possible D gene (5 bases). TRBV23-1 is an open reading frame whose function is uncertain. The CDR3 consists of 13 residues. V lost 4 bases, J lost 7 bases, and 13 bases lay in between.

This rearrangement joins TRBV5-4 to TRBJ1-2; TRBD1 is a possible D gene (5 bases). The CDR3 contains 17 residues. The ends were cut back, 0 bases at V and 5 bases at J, with 20 bases in the middle. From germline, CDR1 is SGHNT and CDR2 YYREEE (reference sequence). The CDR3 loop is CASSLDSRDPGRYGYTF. In DNA form, the CDR3 reads TGTGCCAGCAGCTTGGATAGCCGGGACCCCGGGAGGTATGGCTACACCTTC.

The J gene is TRBJ2-6, the V gene TRBV6-6; a possible D gene is TRBD1 (6 bases). Per the germline V gene, CDR1 is MNHNY and CDR2 is SVGAGI (reference sequence). The CDR3 covers 15 residues. Between the trimmed V and J ends, which lost 6 bases and 0 bases, there was a span of 9 bases. The CDR3 coding sequence is TGTGCCAGCAGGAGGGACAACTCTGGGGCCAACGTCCTGACTTTC. Translation: CASRRDNSGANVLTF.

V is TRBV27 and J is TRBJ1-2, with TRBD1 matching over 8 bases. Germline-derived CDR1 and CDR2 are MNHEY and SMNVEV (reference sequence). The CDR3 runs 14 residues. Trimming at V came to 5 bases and at J to 7 bases, leaving 9 bases not matched to a gene. The CDR3 is CASSVQQGASGYTF. The CDR3 nucleotides read TGTGCCAGCAGTGTACAGCAGGGGGCTTCTGGCTACACCTTC.

This clone is deemed medium-sized (0.01 to 0.1%). The chain couples TRBV29-1 to TRBJ2-3, with D unclear. The CDR3 runs to 12 residues. V was pared by 6 bases and J by 1 base, with 8 bases between. Germline-derived CDR1 and CDR2 are SQVTM and ANQGSEA. CDR3 in amino acids: CSVPWGTDTQYF. CDR3 DNA sequence: TGCAGCGTCCCTTGGGGCACAGATACGCAGTATTTT.

The CDR3 is CASMVRGGITGELFF. For the CDR3, the DNA is TGTGCCAGCATGGTCCGGGGGGGTATCACCGGGGAGCTGTTTTTT. The chain has TRBV27 and TRBJ2-2; TRBD2 agrees at 8 bases. Germline assignment: CDR1 MNHEY and CDR2 SMNVEV (reference sequence). J was trimmed by 4 bases and V by 7 bases; bases with no gene match: 8. CDR3 length equals 15 residues.